Following are 25 T cell receptor beta chains from one sample sequenced in a study of T cell changes during pregnancy in multiple sclerosis. TCRdb keeps only in-frame clones here, not all; method: immunoSEQ multiplex PCR. The profile shows approximately 51,000 clones, around 94% of them singletons. The material sequenced was CD4+ T cells from peripheral blood mononuclear cells, taken in the second trimester of pregnancy. These receptors were collected from a female donor with multiple sclerosis, enrolled in a pregnancy study.

This rearrangement joins TRBV10-3 to TRBJ1-2, with 7 bases fitting TRBD1. Looked up from germline, CDR1 is ENHRY and CDR2 is SYGVKD. There are 14 residues in the CDR3. Trimming took 4 bases from V and 4 from J; bases not matched to a gene: 6. The CDR3 nucleotides read TGTGCCATCAGTGGGCGACAGGGAGTCTATGGCTACACCTTC. As protein: CAISGRQGVYGYTF.

This chain connects TRBV2 to TRBJ2-1; 12 bases fit TRBD2. The CDR3 has 15 residues. CDR1 and CDR2 from the germline V gene are SNHLY and FYNNEI. After removal of 2 bases from V and 9 bases from J, the junction contained 5 bases not matched to a gene. CDR3 in DNA: TGTGCCAGCAGTGAAACTAGCGGGGGGCTCGGTGAGCAGTTCTTC. This encodes CASSETSGGLGEQFF.

The V gene is TRBV7-6, the J gene TRBJ2-5, with TRBD2 matching 9 bases. Germline values: CDR1 SGHVS, CDR2 FNYEAQ. The CDR3 covers 18 residues. V gave up 0 bases and J gave up 0 bases; unmatched junction bases: 8. The CDR3 DNA follows: TGTGCCAGCAGCTTAGCGCTACGGCTAGCGGGGCACCAAGAGACCCAGTACTTC. Protein sequence: CASSLALRLAGHQETQYF. Full variable domain (rest looked up from reference TRBV7-6 and TRBJ2-5): GAGVSQSPRYKVTKRGQDVALRCDPISGHVSLYWYRQALGQGPEFLTYFNYEAQQDKSGLPNDRFSAERPEGSISTLTIQRTEQRDSAMYRCASSLALRLAGHQETQYFGPGTRLLVL.

This clone was counted once. The gene calls are TRBV7-9 and TRBJ1-5; D unresolved. Germline assignment: CDR1 SEHNR and CDR2 FQNEAQ (reference sequence). The CDR3 is 14 residues long. V was trimmed by 0 bases and J by 4 bases, leaving 7 bases between them. The CDR3 sequence is CASSLAGGNQPQHF. In DNA form, the CDR3 reads TGTGCCAGCAGCTTAGCAGGAGGGAATCAGCCCCAGCATTTT. Full variable domain (remainder filled in from reference TRBV7-9 and TRBJ1-5): DTGVSQNPRHKITKRGQNVTFRCDPISEHNRLYWYRQTLGQGPEFLTYFQNEAQLEKSRLLSDRFSAERPKGSFSTLEIQRTEQGDSAMYLCASSLAGGNQPQHFGDGTRLSIL.

This CDR3 is CAWSTEVSSYNEQFF. The CDR3 DNA reads as TGTGCCTGGAGTACCGAGGTCAGCTCCTACAATGAGCAGTTCTTC. This chain uses TRBV30 with TRBJ2-1; D not certain. The V gene lost 2 bases and the J gene lost 0 bases, with 11 bases spanning the gap. The CDR3 spans 15 residues. Germline CDR1 is GTSNPN and CDR2 is SVGIG (reference sequence).

V usage is TRBV7-2 and J usage is TRBJ2-5; the match to TRBD2 covers 11 bases. V gave up 1 base and J gave up 1 base; unmatched junction bases: 5. Germline V gives CDR1 SGHTA, CDR2 FQGNSA. CDR3 size: 17 residues. The CDR3 loop is CASSLVGTSGGQETQYF. CDR3 bases: TGTGCCAGCAGCTTAGTAGGTACTAGCGGGGGCCAAGAGACCCAGTACTTC.

This clone has only a few counts. The CDR3 DNA reads as TGTGCCAGCAGCCCGTACACTGAAGCTTTCTTT. This translates into CASSPYTEAFF. The genes are TRBV9 and TRBJ1-1; D remains unclear. CDR1 SGDLS and CDR2 YYNGEE come from the germline V gene. The V end lost 4 bases, the J end lost 3 bases, and 4 bases lay between the germline ends. The CDR3 runs to 11 residues.

The chain joins TRBV6-1 to TRBJ2-7; D possibly corresponds to TRBD1 (6 bases). The germline gives CDR1 MNHNS, CDR2 SASEGT. V was trimmed by 4 bases and J by 1 base, leaving 17 bases between them. This CDR3 is built from 16 residues. CDR3 in amino acids: CASSGPGTSLSYEQYF. CDR3 coding DNA: TGTGCCAGCAGTGGACCCGGGACAAGCCTTTCCTACGAGCAGTACTTC.

The V gene is TRBV13, the J gene TRBJ2-7; 8 bases line up with TRBD1. Germline CDR1 PRHDT, CDR2 FYEKMQ (reference sequence). With V trimmed by 5 bases and J by 1 base, 7 bases remained unmatched. CDR3 length equals 15 residues. CDR3 loop: CASSPRDRFSYEQYF. The CDR3 nucleotides read TGTGCCAGCAGCCCCCGGGACAGGTTTTCCTACGAGCAGTACTTC.

The rearrangement links TRBV27 to TRBJ2-7; 9 bases fit TRBD1. This CDR3 spans 14 amino acids. Trimming at V came to 3 bases and at J to 6 bases, leaving 6 bases not matched to a gene. Germline V lookup: CDR1 MNHEY, CDR2 SMNVEV (reference sequence). CDR3 in amino acids: CASSFRDRVGEQYF. The DNA of the CDR3 is TGTGCCAGCAGTTTTCGGGACAGGGTTGGCGAGCAGTACTTC.

The chain couples TRBV5-5 to TRBJ2-7; 8 positions match TRBD1. The V segment lost 5 bases and the J segment 12 bases; nucleotides outside the gene matches: 13. Germline CDR1 reads SGHKS; CDR2 reads YYEKEE (reference sequence). The CDR3 spans 13 residues. In DNA form, the CDR3 reads TGTGCCAGCAGGGGTCCAGGACAGGGTTTCCGGTACTTC. Translation: CASRGPGQGFRYF.

A word on this clone: This CDR3 is also generated by other DNA sequences in the sample. The chain joins TRBV5-4 to TRBJ2-2; 9 bases agree with TRBD2. The CDR3 loop spans 17 amino acids. V lost 0 bases, J lost 0 bases, and 3 bases stayed unmatched. The germline V gene has CDR1 SGHNT and CDR2 YYREEE (reference sequence). CDR3 nucleotides: TGTGCCAGCAGCTTGGTATTAGCGGGGGCGAACACCGGGGAGCTGTTTTTT. Amino acid sequence: CASSLVLAGANTGELFF.

This clone appeared once. V is TRBV4-3 and J is TRBJ2-3; possible D gene TRBD2, 5 bases. The CDR3 is 14 amino acids. Germline lookup yields CDR1 LGHNA and CDR2 YSLEER. The ends were cut back, 4 bases at V and 4 bases at J, with 12 bases in the middle. CDR3 sequence reads: CASSPLASSDTQYF. The CDR3 DNA is TGCGCCAGCAGCCCCCTAGCTAGCTCAGATACGCAGTATTTT.

This chain uses TRBV7-9 with TRBJ2-1, with 8 bases matching TRBD1. Looked up from germline, CDR1 is SEHNR and CDR2 is FQNEAQ (reference sequence). V lost 6 bases, J lost 7 bases, and 5 bases stayed unmatched. The CDR3 is 13 residues long. CDR3 nucleotide sequence: TGTGCCAGCAGTCCCCACAGGGGGAATGAGCAGTTCTTC. It is translated as CASSPHRGNEQFF.

The V call is TRBV29-1, the J call TRBJ1-1; TRBD1 is a possible D gene (5 bases). The CDR3 consists of 13 residues. CDR1 is SQVTM and CDR2 is ANQGSEA in the germline V gene. Trimming pared 5 bases from V and 8 bases from J, leaving 18 bases between. This chain's CDR3 is CSVRGRVHLEAFF. The DNA for the CDR3 is TGCAGCGTTAGGGGTAGGGTTCATCTGGAAGCTTTCTTT.

This sequence joins TRBV18 and TRBJ1-3, with 7 bases aligning to TRBD1. Germline V gives CDR1 KGHSH, CDR2 LQKENI. Trimming removed 6 bases from V and 2 bases from J; junction bases left unmatched: 4. The CDR3 is made up of 14 amino acids. DNA for the CDR3: TGTGCCAGCTCGCTAGGGACAGCTGGAAACACCATATATTTT. It translates to CASSLGTAGNTIYF.

This sequence joins TRBV5-4 and TRBJ2-2; D perhaps matches TRBD2 (6 bases). Trimming took 4 bases from V and 8 from J, leaving 18 bases between them. CDR1 and CDR2 from the germline V gene are SGHNT and YYREEE (reference sequence). This CDR3 spans 15 amino acids. The CDR3 protein is CASSPLLGAGGELFF. The CDR3 nucleotides read TGTGCCAGCAGCCCGCTGCTCGGGGCGGGAGGGGAGCTGTTTTTT.

Turning to this clone: The sample holds other DNA sequences that translate to the same CDR3. The CDR3, as DNA: TGTGCCAGCAGCGTGGTTGGAGGGAACACTGAAGCTTTCTTT. This codes for CASSVVGGNTEAFF. V usage is TRBV9 and J usage is TRBJ1-1; D call uncertain. The CDR3 has 14 residues. Germline CDR1 SGDLS, CDR2 YYNGEE. V was clipped by 2 bases and J by 1 base, with 9 bases between them.

In this sample, this clone turned up once. The CDR3: CASRLVGDQPQHF. The CDR3 bases are TGTGCCAGTAGACTGGTGGGCGATCAGCCCCAGCATTTT. The rearrangement uses TRBV19 and TRBJ1-5; no firm D call. The V gene's germline CDR1 is LNHDA and CDR2 SQIVND (reference sequence). V lost 6 bases, J lost 5 bases, and 11 bases lay in between. The CDR3 consists of 13 residues.

The chain joins TRBV6-1 to TRBJ1-1; D not resolved. Per the germline V gene, CDR1 is MNHNS and CDR2 is SASEGT. The CDR3 spans 14 residues. Trimming removed 10 bases from V and 1 base from J, with 16 bases in between. This CDR3 is CATAAGRGNTEAFF. The CDR3 bases are TGTGCCACAGCGGCAGGTCGGGGGAACACTGAAGCTTTCTTT.

This clone has just one count. The V and J genes are TRBV5-5 and TRBJ2-7; 9 nucleotides agree with TRBD1. Germline CDR1 SGHKS, CDR2 YYEKEE (reference sequence). The CDR3 has 16 residues. V dropped 0 bases and J dropped 4; count of bases not matched to a gene: 8. The CDR3 DNA reads TGTGCCAGCAGCTTGGGGTCGAGGACAGGGGTATACGAGCAGTACTTC. It is translated as CASSLGSRTGVYEQYF.

The rearrangement links TRBV4-3 to TRBJ2-3; D is unclear. V dropped 0 bases and J dropped 1 base, with 5 bases sitting between them. The CDR3 is made up of 14 amino acids. Germline lookup yields CDR1 LGHNA and CDR2 YSLEER. In DNA form, the CDR3 reads TGCGCCAGCAGCCAAGACAGCGGCACAGATACGCAGTATTTT. It is translated as CASSQDSGTDTQYF.

This rearrangement joins TRBV30 to TRBJ2-5; 8 bases fit TRBD2. With V trimmed by 5 bases and J by 1 base, 9 bases remained unmatched. This CDR3 has 15 residues. Germline CDR1 reads GTSNPN; CDR2 reads SVGIG (reference sequence). The CDR3 sequence: CAWPASGGSQETQYF. Written as DNA, the CDR3 is TGTGCCTGGCCGGCCAGCGGGGGTTCCCAAGAGACCCAGTACTTC.

This sequence joins TRBV6-1 and TRBJ1-5; D is unresolved. The ends were cut back, 4 bases at V and 2 bases at J, with 12 bases in the middle. CDR3 length: 15 amino acids. Germline lookup yields CDR1 MNHNS and CDR2 SASEGT. DNA of the CDR3: TGTGCCAGCAGTGTGACCTTGGGAGGCAATCAGCCCCAGCATTTT. Encoded protein: CASSVTLGGNQPQHF.

The rearrangement joins TRBV18 to TRBJ1-1; 8 bases line up with TRBD1. The junction had 4 bases not matched to a gene; V was cut back by 6 bases and J by 1 base. Germline CDR1 is KGHSH and CDR2 is LQKENI. The CDR3 has 14 amino acids. CDR3 nucleotide sequence: TGTGCCAGCTCCCGCGGACAGGGGAACACTGAAGCTTTCTTT. Translation gives CASSRGQGNTEAFF.